The present entry profiles one T cell receptor beta chain with its context. This entry comes from a study of blood T cell repertoires in COVID-19. Participants' reported clinical history set cohort assignment. Some clones are missing from TCRdb's copy, which holds only in-frame ones; the method was immunoSEQ multiplex PCR. In the table there are 450,000 to 500,000 clones, roughly nine tenths of which are singletons. Germline CDR1 and CDR2: MDHEN and SYDVKM. V was trimmed by 4 bases and J by 8 bases, leaving 14 bases between them. The CDR3 is 13 amino acids. Sequenced: PBMCs or T cells enriched from blood (not recorded which). V is TRBV28 and J is TRBJ1-1; the D gene is possibly TRBD1 (5 bases). The TCR was taken from a woman aged 60-75 years who had recovered from COVID-19. CDR3 region: CASSSPGAGEAFF. In DNA form, the CDR3 reads TGTGCCAGCAGTTCACCTGGGGCAGGGGAAGCTTTCTTT.